This is a list of T cell receptor beta chains from one sample in a study of response to subunit inactivated influenza vaccine. TCRdb itself ran the RT-PCR reads through MiXCR, one entry per CDR3 protein. The sample lists about 480,000 distinct CDR3 sequences; about 25% were seen once. The source material was CD4+ T cells sorted from PBMCs, sampled about 5 days after vaccination. The origin of the receptors is a man aged 50 to 59 who received an inactivated influenza vaccine. The CDR3 runs from the conserved cysteine through the conserved F or W. The D gene is left open where the match is weak. Rows may omit the clone size; those that give it use once, few, many or a size class.

TRBJ1-5 | . | . | TRBV6-1 | TGTGCCAGCAGCTCCGACAGGCTAAATCAGCCCCAGCATTTT | CASSSDRLNQPQHF
TRBJ1-5 | few | . | TRBV6-2/TRBV6-3 | TGTGCCAGCAGTTACTCGAGGCTCGGGGGGACCCTTTCAAGCAATCAGCCCCAGCATTTT | CASSYSRLGGTLSSNQPQHF
TRBJ2-1 | once | TRBD2 | TRBV2 | TGTGCCAGCAGTTTCGGACTAGCGGGAGGTTTGGATTACAATGAGCAGTTCTTC | CASSFGLAGGLDYNEQFF
TRBJ1-1 | few | . | TRBV6-1 | TGTGCCAGCAGCCGGCCGTTTGGACGACAGAACACTGAAGCTTTCTTT | CASSRPFGRQNTEAFF
TRBJ1-5 | . | TRBD1 | TRBV30 | TGTGCCTGGAGTGAACAGGGGGCCCCCTTCCATTTT | CAWSEQGAPFHF
TRBJ2-2 | . | . | TRBV28 | TGTGCCAGCAGGATACCTACCGGGGAGCTGTTTTTT | CASRIPTGELFF
TRBJ2-7 | few | TRBD1 | TRBV29-1 | TGCAGCGTTGTTGGGCAGGGGGCGCAAAGCTACGAGCAGTACTTC | CSVVGQGAQSYEQYF
TRBJ2-1 | . | . | TRBV24-1 | TGTGCCACCAGTAGACCCGTCAGTGATGAGCAGTTCTTC | CATSRPVSDEQFF
TRBJ2-7 | . | TRBD1 | TRBV29-1 | TGCAGCGTTTTGGGGACAGGGGTATACGAGCAGTACTTC | CSVLGTGVYEQYF
TRBJ2-7 | . | . | TRBV10-3 | TGTGCCATCAGTGAGTCTGTCTACGAGCAGTACTTC | CAISESVYEQYF
TRBJ1-4 | . | . | TRBV12-3/TRBV12-4 | TGTGCCAGCAGTGCCAGGGGTGAAAAACTGTTTTTT | CASSARGEKLFF
TRBJ2-7 | many | TRBD2 | TRBV6-1 | TGTGCCAGCAGCCGTAGCGGGAGGGCCTACGAGCAGTACTTC | CASSRSGRAYEQYF
TRBJ2-7 | few | . | TRBV7-2 | TGTGCCAGCAGCTTATGGGAAAGCGAGCAGTACTTC | CASSLWESEQYF
TRBJ1-6 | . | TRBD1 | TRBV12-3/TRBV12-4 | TGTGCCAGCAGTTTAGGAGGGACAGGGTTTCGGTCACCCCTCCACTTT | CASSLGGTGFRSPLHF
TRBJ2-5 | . | TRBD1 | TRBV7-2 | TGTGCCAGCAGCTTAGCTTCCTCAGACAGGGGTAGGGGGACCCAGTACTTC | CASSLASSDRGRGTQYF
TRBJ2-3 | many | . | TRBV7-2 | TGTGCCACGGGCGGATACACAGATACGCAGTATTTT | CATGGYTDTQYF
TRBJ2-7 | few | TRBD2 | TRBV7-6 | TGTGCCAGCAGCGTAAGCGGGAGGGGGTCTGGAGAGCAGTACTTC | CASSVSGRGSGEQYF
TRBJ2-3 | once | . | TRBV20-1 | TGCAGTGCGCTCGACTCCGATACGCAGTATTTT | CSALDSDTQYF
TRBJ2-5 | few | TRBD2 | TRBV6-2/TRBV6-3 | TGTGCCAGCAGTTACGGCCTTATAGCGGGAGGGGAGACCCAGTACTTC | CASSYGLIAGGETQYF
TRBJ2-1 | once | TRBD2 | TRBV20-1 | TGCAGTGCTCCGTCCGGGACTAGCGGATACAATGAGCAGTTCTTC | CSAPSGTSGYNEQFF
TRBJ2-7 | . | TRBD2 | TRBV3-1 | TGTGCCAGCAGCCAAGGACTTACTAGCGGGAGTCTCTACGAGCAGTACTTC | CASSQGLTSGSLYEQYF
TRBJ1-2 | few | . | TRBV28 | TGTGCCAGCAGTTACGGGGGTCGGGGCTATGGCTACACCTTC | CASSYGGRGYGYTF
TRBJ2-1 | few | . | TRBV29-1 | TGCAGCATGGGGGAACAGGGTAGGAACAATGAGCAGTTCTTC | CSMGEQGRNNEQFF
TRBJ1-1 | . | . | TRBV18 | TGTGCCAGCTCACCGATCGCGAACACTGAAGCTTTCTTT | CASSPIANTEAFF
TRBJ2-7 | few | . | TRBV10-3 | TGTGCCATCAGTGAAATTAGGGTCGAGCAGTACTTC | CAISEIRVEQYF
TRBJ2-1 | . | . | TRBV24-1 | TGTGCCACCAGTATAAGCGGACCCTACAATGAGCAGTTCTTC | CATSISGPYNEQFF
TRBJ2-5 | . | TRBD1 | TRBV3-1 | TGTGCCAGCAGCCAACCGGGACAGGGATACGAGACCCAGTACTTC | CASSQPGQGYETQYF
TRBJ1-2 | . | TRBD1 | TRBV20-1 | TGCAGTGCCACCCTCCCGGGACAGGGGGCTTATGGCTACACCTTC | CSATLPGQGAYGYTF
TRBJ2-3 | . | . | TRBV5-1 | TGCGCCAGCTGCCTCTCCGTAGATCCGGGATATGGGCAGTATTTT | CASCLSVDPGYGQYF
TRBJ1-3 | few | TRBD1 | TRBV11-2 | TGTGCCAGCAGAAATAACAGGGGCCCTGGAAACACCATATATTTT | CASRNNRGPGNTIYF
TRBJ2-3 | few | . | TRBV12-3/TRBV12-4 | TGTGCCAGCAGCTTACACGGACCACCCACAGATACGCAGTATTTT | CASSLHGPPTDTQYF
TRBJ2-7 | . | TRBD1 | TRBV3-1 | TGTGCCAGCAGCCAAGATACAGGGGCCGAGCAGTACTTC | CASSQDTGAEQYF
TRBJ2-5 | . | . | TRBV12-3/TRBV12-4 | TGTGCCAGCAGGGCAGCCTCAGAGACCCAGTACTTC | CASRAASETQYF
TRBJ2-5 | . | . | TRBV7-2 | TGTGCCAGCAGCTTAGTCATTGGGGTGAGGGAACCAGAGACCCAGTACTTC | CASSLVIGVREPETQYF